This T cell receptor (beta chain) was sequenced during a study of shared clonotypes between healthy human individuals. The data were produced by immunoSEQ multiplex PCR, yet TCRdb's version contains in-frame clones alone and is incomplete. The sample records around 990,000 clones, 70% to 80% being singletons. For this clone: Antigen: not known.

Study findings and constraints: The rarefaction results pointed to incomplete sorted-subset sequencing despite large depth. Represented diversity (both genetic and exposure-history) was limited by the small number of donors. Estimated clonotype richness was generally higher in naive than memory subsets.

Germline V CDR1 and CDR2: GTSNPN, SVGIG (reference sequence). There are 15 residues in the CDR3. Trimming at V came to 4 bases and at J to 0 bases, leaving 8 bases not matched to a gene. The clonotype comes from a man between 18 and 35 years old in good health. Some clones in this sample may be carry-over from other donors' samples. The V call is TRBV30, the J call TRBJ2-7; 8 nucleotides match TRBD1. Specimen: memory CD4+ T cells from PBMCs. Sample subset: CD45RA-negative fraction. This chain's CDR3 is CAWNVRDRSSYEQYF. CDR3 coding DNA: TGTGCCTGGAACGTACGGGACAGGAGCTCCTACGAGCAGTACTTC.